This TCR beta chain comes out of a study of CD8 T cells in ankylosing spondylitis. Study-level results: Clones linked to disease were reported to show significant enrichment in matched ankylosing spondylitis synovial fluid. Blood of patients with ankylosing spondylitis appeared to be characterized by a TCR beta motif of several highly homologous variants.

This clonotype appeared many times. Its antigen is not known. This CDR3 spans 14 amino acids. V was trimmed by 3 bases and J by 1 base, leaving 7 bases between them. From germline, CDR1 is SEHNR and CDR2 FQNEAQ (reference sequence). TCRdb re-called the 5' RACE reads through MiXCR, storing one row per CDR3 protein. The sample carries about 36,000 distinct CDR3 sequences, approximately 6% recorded once. The receptor comes from a male donor with ankylosing spondylitis or in good health (not recorded which). Material for sequencing was blood, either unsorted or a sorted T cell fraction (not recorded which). V usage is TRBV7-9 and J usage is TRBJ2-1; perhaps TRBD2 as D (5 bases). CDR3 amino acids: CASSLGGSYNEQFF. The CDR3 nucleotides read TGTGCCAGCAGCTTGGGCGGGTCCTACAATGAGCAGTTCTTC.